This TCR beta chain was identified in a study of cytomegalovirus exposure and HLA in healthy donors. Across the whole study: Unique TCRs numbering around 80 million, obtained from HLA-typed donors, made up an early data release.

In the PCR, 60 Vbeta and 13 Jbeta primers were used. Clones were sequenced by immunoSEQ multiplex PCR, and TCRdb holds only the in-frame ones, with some missing. The sample contains approximately 200,000 clones, around 80% of which appear only once. On this clone itself: The antigen is not known.

Whole-study results and caveats: Data from an earlier analysis indicated that most TCR beta V segments were productive either about 87% or about 30% of the time. For presence/absence analyses, sequencing depth was assumed to be roughly uniform across donors.

The germline V gene has CDR1 MDHEN and CDR2 SYDVKM. Trimming stripped 6 bases from V and 11 bases from J, with 14 bases between. This CDR3 is built from 12 residues. The sample consisted of PBMCs. This clonotype was obtained from a woman between 18 and 29 years old in good health and CMV-seropositive. The chain combines TRBV28 with TRBJ2-1; TRBD2 might be the D (5 bases). In DNA form, the CDR3 reads TGTGCCAGCAGCCTAAGGAGGTCCCAGCAGTTCTTC. As protein: CASSLRRSQQFF.